This T cell receptor beta chain stems from a study of shared clonotypes between healthy human individuals. Points from the study as a whole: Approximately 5% was the fraction of naive CD4 clonotypes found shared across several donors.

Sequencing was performed with immunoSEQ multiplex PCR; in TCRdb, only in-frame clones are kept and a portion is missing. The data show approximately 720,000 clones, with approximately 79% seen just once and 1.8% held by the top ten. This clone was picked up a small number of times. What it binds is not known. Every donor, a Caucasian adult, lived in Nashville, Tennessee. This CDR3 spans 12 amino acids. V was trimmed by 7 bases and J by 6 bases, leaving 10 bases between them. In germline, CDR1 is MGHDK, CDR2 SYGVNS. The source of this sequence is a woman aged 30 to 39 in good health. This rearrangement joins TRBV25-1 to TRBJ2-1; D call uncertain. The sequenced sample consisted of memory CD4+ T cells sorted from blood. Indicated subset: CD45RA-negative fraction. The CDR3 is CASTHASNEQFF. The CDR3 bases are TGTGCCAGCACCCACGCGAGCAATGAGCAGTTCTTC.